This is a list of T cell receptor beta chains from one sample in a study of OX40 agonist ivuxolimab in advanced cancers. Some clones are missing from TCRdb's copy, which holds only in-frame ones; the method was immunoSEQ multiplex PCR. Counted here are about 49,000 clones, about 88% occurring once; the ten biggest clones make up under 2%. The material sequenced was CD4+ or CD8+ T cells sorted from blood, taken in a trial of the OX40 agonist ivuxolimab. The receptor source for this set is an adult with an advanced solid tumor such as melanoma, head and neck, liver or kidney cancer. Both conserved end residues are part of each CDR3. Fields, in order: D gene, V gene, J gene, clone size, CDR3 protein, CDR3 DNA. D genes are given only for firm matches. Rows give clone size only sometimes, using once, few, many, or a class for an expanded clone.

TRBD1	TRBV5-1	TRBJ2-1	.	CASSLVGQGALKSYNEQFF	TGCGCCAGCAGCTTGGTCGGACAGGGGGCGCTGAAATCCTACAATGAGCAGTTCTTC
.	TRBV7-6	TRBJ2-6	.	CASSLRGQRSGANVLTF	TGTGCCAGCAGCTTAAGGGGACAACGATCTGGGGCCAACGTCCTGACTTTC
TRBD2	TRBV9	TRBJ2-1	.	CASSVEAGGYNEQFF	TGTGCCAGCAGCGTAGAAGCGGGAGGGTACAATGAGCAGTTCTTC
TRBD2	TRBV28	TRBJ2-7	once	CASRRRTSGVASYEQYF	TGTGCCAGCAGGCGTCGGACTAGCGGAGTGGCTTCCTACGAGCAGTACTTC
TRBD2	TRBV28	TRBJ2-1	.	CASSPQASGRYFSYNEQFF	TGTGCCAGCAGTCCCCAGGCTAGCGGGAGGTATTTTTCCTACAATGAGCAGTTCTTC
TRBD2	TRBV6-4	TRBJ2-3	once	CASRLTSVSTDTQYF	TGTGCCAGCAGGTTGACTAGCGTAAGCACAGATACGCAGTATTTT
TRBD2	TRBV11-2	TRBJ2-7	.	CASSLPTSGSNEQYF	TGTGCCAGCAGCCTCCCGACTAGCGGGAGTAACGAGCAGTACTTC
TRBD1	TRBV28	TRBJ1-2	.	CASSFRGRGYTF	TGTGCCAGCAGTTTCAGGGGGCGCGGCTACACCTTC
TRBD2	TRBV5-1	TRBJ2-1	.	CASSLILAGGDEQFF	TGCGCCAGCAGCTTGATCCTAGCGGGAGGCGACGAGCAGTTCTTC
.	TRBV30	TRBJ2-5	few	CAWSVAQGETQYF	TGTGCCTGGAGTGTAGCACAGGGAGAGACCCAGTACTTC
.	TRBV5-1	TRBJ2-5	.	CASSSTSASGDGETQYF	TGCGCCAGCAGCTCCACTTCGGCGTCCGGGGATGGAGAGACCCAGTACTTC
.	TRBV7-2	TRBJ2-5	.	CASSSDRRETQYF	TGTGCCAGCAGCTCAGACAGGCGAGAGACCCAGTACTTC
TRBD2	TRBV2	TRBJ2-3	.	CASGRERPDTQYF	TGTGCCAGCGGGAGGGAGCGACCAGATACGCAGTATTTT
.	TRBV7-2	TRBJ1-5	.	CASSLGNQPQHF	TGTGCCAGCAGCTTAGGCAATCAGCCCCAGCATTTT
.	TRBV2	TRBJ2-3	.	CASSVLGDTQYF	TGTGCCAGCAGTGTTCTTGGGGATACGCAGTATTTT
.	TRBV11-2	TRBJ2-5	.	CASSLGGIGWQETQYF	TGTGCCAGCAGCTTAGGGGGGATAGGGTGGCAAGAGACCCAGTACTTC
.	TRBV7-2	TRBJ2-5	.	CASSLEIGETQYF	TGTGCCAGCAGCTTAGAGATTGGAGAGACCCAGTACTTC
.	TRBV5-5	TRBJ1-5	.	CASSFGGVDQPQHF	TGTGCCAGCAGCTTTGGAGGGGTTGATCAGCCCCAGCATTTT
TRBD1	TRBV5-1	TRBJ2-1	.	CASRGTTGGSSYNEQFF	TGCGCCAGCAGGGGGACTACAGGGGGCAGCTCCTACAATGAGCAGTTCTTC
TRBD2	TRBV5-6	TRBJ2-1	.	CASSPYLAEKRDEQFF	TGTGCCAGCAGCCCCTACCTAGCGGAGAAAAGGGATGAGCAGTTCTTC
TRBD1	TRBV30	TRBJ2-1	few	CAWRSVGKGADNEQFF	TGTGCCTGGAGATCTGTGGGGAAGGGGGCGGACAATGAGCAGTTCTTC
.	TRBV4-1	TRBJ1-2	few	CASSQNLYRAVGYGYTF	TGCGCCAGCAGCCAAAATTTATATCGTGCGGTCGGGTATGGCTACACCTTC
.	TRBV7-2	TRBJ2-1	once	CASSLRSVASSYNEQFF	TGTGCCAGCAGCTTAAGGTCGGTCGCTAGCTCCTACAATGAGCAGTTCTTC
.	TRBV11-2	TRBJ2-2	few	CASSLHGGELFF	TGTGCCAGCAGCCTCCACGGCGGGGAGCTGTTTTTT
TRBD1	TRBV18	TRBJ1-2	.	CASSETGGNDYGYTF	TGTGCCAGCTCAGAGACAGGGGGCAACGACTATGGCTACACCTTC
.	TRBV5-1	TRBJ2-2	.	CASSPREDGTGELFF	TGCGCCAGCAGCCCACGCGAGGACGGCACCGGGGAGCTGTTTTTT
.	TRBV5-8	TRBJ2-5	.	CASSFRGSQETQYF	TGTGCCAGCAGCTTCCGGGGCTCCCAGGAGACCCAGTACTTC
.	TRBV18	TRBJ2-1	.	CASSPRVDNEQFF	TGTGCCAGCTCACCTCGGGTCGACAATGAGCAGTTCTTC
TRBD1	TRBV5-8	TRBJ1-5	.	CASSWGQGSNQPQHF	TGTGCCAGCAGCTGGGGACAGGGTAGCAATCAGCCCCAGCATTTT
TRBD2	TRBV11-3	TRBJ2-3	.	CASSSEGLAGGITDTQYF	TGTGCCAGCAGCTCCGAGGGACTAGCGGGAGGAATCACAGATACGCAGTATTTT
.	TRBV10-3	TRBJ2-3	.	CAISIRGLEGEQYF	TGTGCCATCAGTATCAGGGGCCTGGAGGGGGAGCAGTATTTT
TRBD2	TRBV5-5	TRBJ2-5	.	CASSRGAGGETQYF	TGTGCCAGCAGCCGCGGGGCGGGAGGGGAGACCCAGTACTTC
.	TRBV4-2	TRBJ2-1	.	CASSPDLQGSPYNEQFF	TGTGCCAGCAGCCCCGATCTCCAGGGAAGTCCCTACAATGAGCAGTTCTTC
TRBD2	TRBV7-9	TRBJ2-7	.	CASSPWTSGPTYEQYF	TGTGCCAGCAGCCCGTGGACTAGCGGGCCAACCTACGAGCAGTACTTC
.	TRBV6-5	TRBJ2-7	once	CASSDPTGPHEQYF	TGTGCCAGCAGCGACCCAACCGGGCCCCACGAGCAGTACTTC
.	TRBV29-1	TRBJ1-1	few	CSVLPTEEAFF	TGCAGCGTCTTACCGACGGAGGAAGCTTTCTTT
.	TRBV5-4	TRBJ2-7	.	CASSPSPLATYEQYF	TGTGCCAGCAGCCCTAGTCCCCTAGCAACCTACGAGCAGTACTTC
.	TRBV28	TRBJ2-7	.	CASSTGFGTNFYEQYF	TGTGCCAGCAGTACAGGATTCGGCACCAACTTCTACGAGCAGTACTTC
.	TRBV7-9	TRBJ1-2	.	CASSFTGGYTF	TGTGCCAGCAGCTTCACAGGTGGCTACACCTTC
.	TRBV19	TRBJ2-1	few	CASSIGDGGKYEQFF	TGTGCCAGTAGTATTGGGGATGGAGGGAAATATGAGCAGTTCTTC
TRBD1	TRBV5-1	TRBJ2-7	.	CASSPTSGTGPYEQYF	TGCGCCAGCAGCCCGACCTCCGGGACAGGACCCTACGAGCAGTACTTC
.	TRBV4-1	TRBJ1-4	.	CASSQVATTNEKLFF	TGCGCCAGCAGCCAAGTCGCAACAACTAATGAAAAACTGTTTTTT
.	TRBV30	TRBJ1-5	.	CAWTPGAGQPQHF	TGTGCCTGGACCCCGGGGGCCGGTCAGCCCCAGCATTTT
TRBD1	TRBV7-2	TRBJ2-1	.	CASSFVDRGRGEQFF	TGTGCCAGCAGCTTCGTGGACAGGGGGCGAGGTGAGCAGTTCTTC
.	TRBV18	TRBJ2-5	.	CASSPWRQETQYF	TGTGCCAGCTCACCCTGGAGGCAAGAGACCCAGTACTTC
.	TRBV2	TRBJ2-7	.	CASSRNYPGVSYEQYF	TGTGCCAGCAGTAGAAACTACCCGGGGGTCTCCTACGAGCAGTACTTC
TRBD1	TRBV10-3	TRBJ1-5	once	CATATGGEGQPQHF	TGTGCCACCGCCACAGGGGGCGAGGGTCAGCCCCAGCATTTT